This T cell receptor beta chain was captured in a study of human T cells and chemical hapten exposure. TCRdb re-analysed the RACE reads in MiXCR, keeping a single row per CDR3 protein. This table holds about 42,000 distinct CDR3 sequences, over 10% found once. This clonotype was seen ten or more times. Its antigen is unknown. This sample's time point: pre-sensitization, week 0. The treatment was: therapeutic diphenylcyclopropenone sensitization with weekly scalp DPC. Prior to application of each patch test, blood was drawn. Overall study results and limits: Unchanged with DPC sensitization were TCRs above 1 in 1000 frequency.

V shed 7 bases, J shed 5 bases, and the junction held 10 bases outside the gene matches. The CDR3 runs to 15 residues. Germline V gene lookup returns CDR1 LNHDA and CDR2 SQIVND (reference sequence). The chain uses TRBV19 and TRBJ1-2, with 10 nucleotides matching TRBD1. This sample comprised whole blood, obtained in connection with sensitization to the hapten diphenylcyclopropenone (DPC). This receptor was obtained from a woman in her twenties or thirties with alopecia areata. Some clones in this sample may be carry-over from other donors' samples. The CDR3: CASTSGTGASYGYTF. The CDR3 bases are TGTGCCAGTACCTCCGGGACAGGGGCTTCTTATGGCTACACCTTC.